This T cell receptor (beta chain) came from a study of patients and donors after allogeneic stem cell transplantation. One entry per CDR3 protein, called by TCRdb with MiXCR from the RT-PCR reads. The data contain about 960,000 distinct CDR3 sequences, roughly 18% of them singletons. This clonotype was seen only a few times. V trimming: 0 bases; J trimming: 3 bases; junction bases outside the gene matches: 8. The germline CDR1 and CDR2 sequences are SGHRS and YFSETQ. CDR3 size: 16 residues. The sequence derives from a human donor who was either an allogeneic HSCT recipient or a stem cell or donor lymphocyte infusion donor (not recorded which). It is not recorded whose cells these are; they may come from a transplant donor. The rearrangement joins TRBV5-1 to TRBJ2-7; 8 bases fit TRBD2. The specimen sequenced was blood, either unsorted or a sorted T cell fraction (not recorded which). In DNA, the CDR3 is TGCGCCAGCAGCTTGGTGGTAGGACTAGCTCTCTACGAGCAGTACTTC. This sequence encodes CASSLVVGLALYEQYF.